The next 31 T cell receptor beta chains were all read from a single sample in a study of Ad26.COV2.S vaccination and SARS-CoV-2 variants. Assay: immunoSEQ multiplex PCR; the TCRdb copy retains only in-frame clones and omits some. Among approximately 410,000 clones, roughly 90% were seen once, and the ten largest hold 3.6%. Described treatment: over 15 received Ad26.COV2.S at low or high dose, single or two shots; 5 received placebo; per-sample allocation not given. All samples were drawn on day 63, counting from the first vaccine or placebo injection. Sequencing used peripheral blood, obtained in a trial of Ad26.COV2.S vaccine versus placebo. The receptors shown here come from a person between 18 and 59 years old who received the Ad26.COV2.S COVID-19 vaccine or a placebo.

The rearrangement joins TRBV29-1 to TRBJ2-7; D not certain. V was shortened by 4 bases and J by 2 bases, with 9 bases between the two germline ends. Germline CDR1 SQVTM, CDR2 ANQGSEA. There are 12 residues in the CDR3. In DNA form, the CDR3 reads TGCAGCGTTGTTGTCAGTACCTACGAGCAGTACTTC. It is translated as CSVVVSTYEQYF.

This chain links TRBV5-1 with TRBJ1-1, with TRBD1 matching 9 bases. Germline CDR1 is SGHRS and CDR2 is YFSETQ. The CDR3 consists of 15 residues. The J segment lost 6 bases and the V segment lost 0 bases, leaving 6 bases of the junction unmatched. CDR3 bases: TGCGCCAGCAGCTTGGAAGGGACAGGGACCGCTGAAGCTTTCTTT. This encodes CASSLEGTGTAEAFF. Full variable domain (outside the CDR3, taken from reference TRBV5-1 and TRBJ1-1): KAGVTQTPRYLIKTRGQQVTLSCSPISGHRSVSWYQQTPGQGLQFLFEYFSETQRNKGNFPGRFSGRQFSNSRSEMNVSTLELGDSALYLCASSLEGTGTAEAFFGQGTRLTVV.

The rearrangement joins TRBV7-2 to TRBJ1-1; D not resolved. The germline gives CDR1 SGHTA, CDR2 FQGNSA. Trimming removed 3 bases at V and 5 bases at J, with 10 bases between. The CDR3 is 13 residues long. This CDR3 is CASSFLGKTEAFF. For the CDR3, the DNA is TGTGCCAGCAGCTTCTTGGGGAAAACTGAAGCTTTCTTT.

The J gene is TRBJ1-2, the V gene TRBV4-3, with D perhaps matching TRBD1 (5 bases). The CDR3 loop spans 16 amino acids. Trimming shortened V by 2 bases and J by 4 bases, and 17 bases separated the two germline ends. Germline CDR1 LGHNA, CDR2 YSLEER. The CDR3 DNA is TGCGCCAGCAGCCAAATTTTAACCGGGGCCGTCTATGGCTACACCTTC. This gives the protein CASSQILTGAVYGYTF.

The chain employs TRBV19 and TRBJ2-7; D gene unclear. Germline V gene lookup returns CDR1 LNHDA and CDR2 SQIVND (reference sequence). CDR3 length: 14 residues. The V and J ends lost 5 bases and 0 bases respectively, with 11 bases between them. CDR3 sequence: CASSAGTLSYEQYF. DNA of the CDR3: TGTGCCAGTAGTGCAGGAACCCTCTCCTACGAGCAGTACTTC.

The V and J genes are TRBV10-3 and TRBJ1-1, with TRBD1 matching over 9 bases. The CDR3 contains 16 residues. Germline V gives CDR1 ENHRY, CDR2 SYGVKD. With 6 bases clipped from V and 5 bases from J, the junction kept 13 bases outside the gene matches. CDR3 protein: CAIRTLTGGAWTEAFF. Written as DNA, the CDR3 is TGTGCCATCAGAACCCTTACAGGGGGCGCTTGGACTGAAGCTTTCTTT.

The V gene is TRBV7-9, the J gene TRBJ1-2; D gene ambiguous. V was pared by 3 bases and J by 4 bases, with 15 bases between. This CDR3 spans 15 amino acids. CDR1 SEHNR and CDR2 FQNEAQ come from the germline V gene (reference sequence). CDR3: CASSFGPASSYGYTF. CDR3 sequence (DNA): TGTGCCAGCAGCTTTGGGCCCGCGTCCTCCTATGGCTACACCTTC.

This clone was recorded many times. The V call is TRBV27, the J call TRBJ2-5; D gene unclear. The CDR3 totals 10 residues. Per the germline V gene, CDR1 is MNHEY and CDR2 is SMNVEV (reference sequence). V lost 2 bases to trimming and J lost 5 bases, with 0 bases between them. DNA for the CDR3: TGTGCCAGCAGTTTAGAGACCCAGTACTTC. This translates into CASSLETQYF.

The V call is TRBV21-1, the J call TRBJ1-2. TRBV21-1 is marked as a pseudogene. The CDR3 covers 14 residues. DNA of the CDR3: TGTGCCAGCAGCATCTCCGGGACGGACTATTCGAGGACCTTC. Its translation is CASSISGTDYSRTF.

J is TRBJ1-2 and V is TRBV2; possibly TRBD1 for D (6 bases). Trimming stripped 4 bases from V and 5 bases from J, with 20 bases between. Germline values: CDR1 SNHLY, CDR2 FYNNEI. The CDR3 runs 16 residues. The DNA of the CDR3 is TGTGCCAGCAGTGTGAGTAGGGACATCGCACATTATGGCTACACCTTC. Translation: CASSVSRDIAHYGYTF.

The V call is TRBV7-8, the J call TRBJ2-3; 9 positions match TRBD2. The CDR3 is made up of 15 amino acids. The J segment lost 4 bases and the V segment lost 4 bases, leaving 6 bases of the junction unmatched. The V gene's germline CDR1 is SGHVS and CDR2 FQNEAQ. DNA for the CDR3: TGTGCCAGCAGCTCACTGACTAGCGGTTCAGATACGCAGTATTTT. This sequence encodes CASSSLTSGSDTQYF.

The J gene is TRBJ2-5, the V gene TRBV19, with D unresolved. The V gene lost 0 bases and the J gene lost 5 bases, with 7 bases spanning the gap. CDR3 size: 13 residues. Germline V gene lookup returns CDR1 LNHDA and CDR2 SQIVND (reference sequence). CDR3 sequence reads: CASSIDRSETQYF. For the CDR3, the DNA is TGTGCCAGTAGTATAGACAGGAGTGAGACCCAGTACTTC.

V and J are TRBV7-9 and TRBJ1-1, with a weak D call TRBD1 (5 bases). V was cut by 2 bases and J by 0 bases, with 13 bases left in between. Germline CDR1 is SEHNR and CDR2 is FQNEAQ (reference sequence). The CDR3 consists of 16 residues. The CDR3 sequence is CASSLKNSGLNTEAFF. As DNA, the CDR3 is TGTGCCAGCAGCTTAAAGAACTCAGGGTTGAACACTGAAGCTTTCTTT. The full variable domain, in which reference TRBV7-9 and TRBJ1-1 provide the parts outside the CDR3, is DTGVSQNPRHKITKRGQNVTFRCDPISEHNRLYWYRQTLGQGPEFLTYFQNEAQLEKSRLLSDRFSAERPKGSFSTLEIQRTEQGDSAMYLCASSLKNSGLNTEAFFGQGTRLTVV.

The chain has TRBV27 and TRBJ2-7; D is perhaps TRBD1 (6 bases). This CDR3 region has 14 residues. V was cut by 6 bases and J by 1 base, with 13 bases left in between. The germline CDR1 and CDR2 sequences are MNHEY and SMNVEV (reference sequence). The CDR3 loop is CASSRTGTSYEQYF. In DNA form, the CDR3 reads TGTGCCAGCAGCCGTACCGGGACATCCTACGAGCAGTACTTC.

This rearrangement joins TRBV10-2 to TRBJ1-6; D not certain. The CDR3 is 15 residues long. The germline V gene encodes CDR1 WSHSY and CDR2 SAAADI. The V end lost 0 bases, the J end lost 6 bases, and 9 bases lay between the germline ends. In DNA, the CDR3 is TGCGCCAGCAGTGAGTCGACCTCGGTTAATTCACCCCTCCACTTT. Its protein product is CASSESTSVNSPLHF.

As DNA, the CDR3 is TGTGCCAGCAGTACCCTGGGTGGGGCCAACGTCCTGACTTTC. Translating it yields CASSTLGGANVLTF. The chain combines TRBV27 with TRBJ2-6; no firm D call. In germline, CDR1 is MNHEY, CDR2 SMNVEV (reference sequence). Trimming cost V 5 bases and J 3 bases, with 8 bases left between them. The CDR3 sequence is 14 residues long. The variable domain in full, with the rest retrieved from reference TRBV27 and TRBJ2-6, is EAQVTQNPRYLITVTGKKLTVTCSQNMNHEYMSWYRQDPGLGLRQIYYSMNVEVTDKGDVPEGYKVSRKEKRNFPLILESPSPNQTSLYFCASSTLGGANVLTFGAGSRLTVL.

This chain uses TRBV7-9 with TRBJ2-7; TRBD2 is a possible D gene (5 bases). Germline CDR1 SEHNR, CDR2 FQNEAQ (reference sequence). This CDR3 contains 10 residues. The ends were cut back, 4 bases at V and 7 bases at J, with 5 bases in the middle. The CDR3 DNA reads TGTGCCAGCAGCTCGGGGGAGCAGTACTTC. Encoded protein: CASSSGEQYF. The full variable domain, rest sourced from reference TRBV7-9 and TRBJ2-7, is DTGVSQNPRHKITKRGQNVTFRCDPISEHNRLYWYRQTLGQGPEFLTYFQNEAQLEKSRLLSDRFSAERPKGSFSTLEIQRTEQGDSAMYLCASSSGEQYFGPGTRLTVT.

This chain joins TRBV5-5 and TRBJ2-2, with D perhaps assigned TRBD1 or TRBD2 (5 bases each). The V gene's germline CDR1 is SGHKS and CDR2 YYEKEE (reference sequence). The CDR3 runs to 18 residues. V lost 3 bases and J lost 5, with 23 bases in between. CDR3 in DNA: TGTGCCAGCAGCTCGGGAACTCTAAGGGGTATGACGACCGGGGAGCTGTTTTTT. It specifies CASSSGTLRGMTTGELFF.

The genes are TRBV30 and TRBJ2-7; TRBD2 matches 7 bases. The CDR3 contains 14 residues. With V trimmed by 1 base and J by 2 bases, 5 bases remained unmatched. Germline loops: CDR1 GTSNPN, CDR2 SVGIG (reference sequence). The CDR3 loop is CAWSEGGGPYEQYF. CDR3 DNA sequence: TGTGCCTGGAGTGAGGGCGGGGGTCCCTACGAGCAGTACTTC.

Only one count was recorded for this clone. The chain uses TRBV29-1 and TRBJ2-2, with D uncertain. V was cut by 7 bases and J by 0 bases, with 15 bases left in between. This CDR3 region has 15 residues. Germline lookup yields CDR1 SQVTM and CDR2 ANQGSEA. In nucleotides, the CDR3 is TGCAGCGCCAAAAAGGGCCAGACGAACACCGGGGAGCTGTTTTTT. Protein sequence: CSAKKGQTNTGELFF.

J is TRBJ2-3 and V is TRBV9, with D possibly being TRBD2 (5 bases). Germline loops: CDR1 SGDLS, CDR2 YYNGEE. The CDR3 extends over 14 amino acids. V dropped 2 bases and J dropped 3 bases, with 10 bases sitting between them. The chain's CDR3 is CASSVGDRTDTQYF. In DNA, the CDR3 is TGTGCCAGCAGCGTCGGGGATCGGACAGATACGCAGTATTTT.

The chain uses TRBV19 and TRBJ1-4; the D gene is possibly TRBD1 (5 bases). Per germline, CDR1 LNHDA and CDR2 SQIVND (reference sequence). Trimming cost V 5 bases and J 0 bases, with 13 bases left between them. CDR3 size: 16 residues. The CDR3 region is CASSFPRDATNEKLFF. The CDR3 coding sequence is TGTGCCAGTAGTTTCCCGAGGGACGCAACTAATGAAAAACTGTTTTTT.

The chain combines TRBV2 with TRBJ1-4; D gene ambiguous. CDR1 and CDR2 from the germline V gene are SNHLY and FYNNEI. Trimming removed 5 bases at V and 0 bases at J, with 7 bases between. The CDR3 loop spans 14 amino acids. In nucleotides, the CDR3 is TGTGCCAGCAGTACCGGGGCAACTAATGAAAAACTGTTTTTT. Translating it yields CASSTGATNEKLFF.

With respect to this clone: The identical CDR3 is also encoded by other nucleotide sequences in the sample. The V call is TRBV14, the J call TRBJ2-5; 10 nucleotides align to TRBD2. Unmatched junction bases numbered 7, after V lost 4 bases and J lost 5 bases. The germline V gene encodes CDR1 SGHDN and CDR2 FVKESK. CDR3 length: 15 amino acids. As DNA, the CDR3 is TGTGCCAGCAGCCCCAGCGGGGGGGCCTGGGAGACCCAGTACTTC. As protein: CASSPSGGAWETQYF.

This chain uses TRBV11-2 with TRBJ2-5, with D maybe TRBD2 (5 bases). Germline-derived CDR1 and CDR2 are SGHAT and FQNNGV. Deletions cut 4 bases from V and 5 bases from J, with 17 bases between. The CDR3 has 15 amino acids. For the CDR3, the DNA is TGTGCCAGCAGCTCATCAGGAGGACGATTGGAGACCCAGTACTTC. Its protein product is CASSSSGGRLETQYF.

The chain carries TRBV2 and TRBJ2-7; 9 positions match TRBD1. CDR1 is SNHLY, CDR2 FYNNEI, per germline. The trim removed 2 bases at V and 5 bases at J, leaving 10 bases unmatched. The CDR3 extends over 16 amino acids. CDR3 sequence: CASSEIRATGGNEQYF. Here the CDR3 DNA reads TGTGCCAGCAGTGAAATAAGGGCGACAGGGGGGAACGAGCAGTACTTC.

V usage is TRBV28 and J usage is TRBJ2-3; tentatively, D is TRBD1 (5 bases). The germline V gene has CDR1 MDHEN and CDR2 SYDVKM. This CDR3 comprises 13 residues. V lost 7 bases, J lost 1 base, and 9 bases lay in between. CDR3 coding DNA: TGTGCCAGCAATCTAGGGGGCACAGATACGCAGTATTTT. It encodes CASNLGGTDTQYF.

J is TRBJ1-1 and V is TRBV5-4; D may be TRBD1 (5 bases). In germline, CDR1 is SGHNT, CDR2 YYREEE (reference sequence). V was shortened by 0 bases and J by 0 bases, with 6 bases between the two germline ends. The CDR3 consists of 14 residues. The CDR3 sequence: CASSLARVNTEAFF. DNA for the CDR3: TGTGCCAGCAGCTTGGCCAGGGTGAACACTGAAGCTTTCTTT.

V and J are TRBV7-3 and TRBJ2-2, with TRBD2 matching 12 bases. CDR1 is SGHTA and CDR2 is FQGTGA in the germline V gene. Trimming took 5 bases from V and 6 from J; bases not matched to a gene: 13. The CDR3 extends over 18 amino acids. The CDR3 nucleotides are TGTGCCAGCAGCCGATCTCCAACTAGCGGGGGGACTTCCGGGGAGCTGTTTTTT. Translating gives CASSRSPTSGGTSGELFF. The complete variable domain, with remaining parts taken from reference TRBV7-3 and TRBJ2-2, reads GAGVSQTPSNKVTEKGKYVELRCDPISGHTALYWYRQSLGQGPEFLIYFQGTGAADDSGLPNDRFFAVRPEGSVSTLKIQRTERGDSAVYLCASSRSPTSGGTSGELFFGEGSRLTVL.

This chain uses TRBV6-5 with TRBJ1-5, with D possibly TRBD1 on 5 matching bases. Germline V gene data show CDR1 as MNHEY and CDR2 as SVGAGI. V lost 6 bases and J 5 bases, leaving 8 bases between the germline ends. This CDR3 comprises 12 residues. The CDR3 spells CASSGGDQPQHF. Written as DNA, the CDR3 is TGTGCCAGCAGCGGAGGGGATCAGCCCCAGCATTTT.

This sequence joins TRBV9 and TRBJ2-2; 7 bases map to TRBD2. Germline CDR1 is SGDLS and CDR2 is YYNGEE. This CDR3 spans 16 amino acids. J gave up 3 bases and V 0 bases, and 5 bases lay outside the gene matches. The chain's CDR3 is CASSVEGGRDTGELFF. CDR3 coding DNA: TGTGCCAGCAGCGTAGAAGGAGGGAGGGACACCGGGGAGCTGTTTTTT.